These T cell receptor beta chains were read from a single sample in a study of T cell changes during pregnancy in multiple sclerosis. Libraries were prepared by immunoSEQ multiplex PCR; TCRdb keeps only in-frame clonotypes and omits some of them. The sample contains 69,000 or so clones, around 90% of which appear only once. This material consisted of CD4+ T cells from peripheral blood mononuclear cells, taken in the third trimester of pregnancy. The source is a female donor in good health, enrolled as a control in a pregnancy study. Each CDR3 is given with its conserved first and last residue. Each record gives: J gene, clone size, V gene, D gene, CDR3 protein, CDR3 DNA. The D gene is left open where the match is weak. A row's size may be missing; if present it is once, few, many or a size class.

>TRBJ1-2|.|TRBV7-9|TRBD1
CASSLQGTGGYTF
TGTGCCAGCAGCTTGCAGGGGACAGGTGGCTACACCTTC
>TRBJ2-2|.|TRBV5-1|TRBD2
CASSYSGGAIGELFF
TGCGCCAGCAGCTATAGCGGGGGGGCGATCGGGGAGCTGTTTTTT
>TRBJ2-3|.|TRBV7-6|.
CASSFRGLGSYF
TGTGCCAGCAGCTTCCGGGGACTTGGCAGTTATTTT
>TRBJ2-3|.|TRBV19|.
CASCQNRRDTDTQYF
TGTGCCAGTTGCCAAAATAGGAGAGACACAGATACGCAGTATTTT
>TRBJ1-1|.|TRBV30|.
CAWSVSRGNTEAFF
TGTGCCTGGAGTGTTTCCAGGGGTAACACTGAAGCTTTCTTT
>TRBJ1-6|.|TRBV4-1|.
CASSQDRVSPLHF
TGCGCCAGCAGCCAAGATCGGGTTTCACCCCTCCACTTT
>TRBJ2-2|.|TRBV7-9|.
CASSFRLSGELFF
TGTGCCAGCAGCTTCAGGTTGTCCGGGGAGCTGTTTTTT
>TRBJ2-1|.|TRBV5-1|.
CASSLSGDPYNEQFF
TGCGCCAGCAGCTTGTCAGGGGATCCCTACAATGAGCAGTTCTTC
>TRBJ2-7|.|TRBV6-1|TRBD1
CASSDGEGTAISYEQYF
TGTGCCAGCAGTGATGGAGAGGGGACAGCTATCTCCTACGAGCAGTACTTC
>TRBJ1-1|.|TRBV6-5|TRBD1
CASSYTGASNTEAFF
TGTGCCAGCAGTTACACAGGGGCAAGCAACACTGAAGCTTTCTTT
>TRBJ1-1|.|TRBV25-1|TRBD1
CASSETNRGRYTEAFF
TGTGCCAGCAGTGAAACCAACAGGGGGCGGTACACTGAAGCTTTCTTT
>TRBJ1-2|.|TRBV9|.
CASSVGGKGDGYTF
TGTGCCAGCAGCGTAGGGGGGAAGGGGGATGGCTACACCTTC
>TRBJ2-3|.|TRBV5-1|TRBD1
CASRQGASTDTQYF
TGCGCCAGCAGACAGGGGGCTAGCACAGATACGCAGTATTTT
>TRBJ1-1|.|TRBV5-1|.
CASSLEGASMNTEAFF
TGCGCCAGCAGCTTGGAAGGGGCATCGATGAACACTGAAGCTTTCTTT
>TRBJ2-1|.|TRBV10-3|TRBD2
CAISDPRGSGVANEQFF
TGTGCCATCAGTGATCCCCGGGGTAGCGGGGTTGCTAATGAGCAGTTCTTC
>TRBJ2-5|.|TRBV2|.
CASNAFAGGQETQYF
TGTGCCAGCAATGCTTTCGCAGGGGGGCAGGAGACCCAGTACTTC
>TRBJ1-1|.|TRBV6-1|.
CASGDRFEAFF
TGTGCCAGCGGAGACAGATTTGAAGCTTTCTTT
>TRBJ1-2|.|TRBV4-3|.
CASSQVTGNNYGYTF
TGCGCCAGCAGCCAAGTAACGGGAAATAACTATGGCTACACCTTC
>TRBJ1-4|.|TRBV27|.
CASSLSSGQYKRGYEKLFF
TGTGCCAGCAGTTTATCTTCGGGACAATACAAGAGGGGATATGAAAAACTGTTTTTT
>TRBJ2-3|.|TRBV6-5|.
CASSRRSGTDTQYF
TGTGCCAGCAGTCGGAGGTCTGGCACAGATACGCAGTATTTT
>TRBJ1-5|.|TRBV30|.
CAWSVLWPGEGSQPQHF
TGTGCCTGGAGTGTATTGTGGCCAGGGGAGGGAAGTCAGCCCCAGCATTTT
>TRBJ1-1|.|TRBV16|.
CASSPIGGKAFF
TGTGCCAGCAGCCCCATCGGGGGAAAAGCTTTCTTT
>TRBJ1-1|once|TRBV5-4|.
CASSPDSVNTEAFF
TGTGCCAGCAGCCCAGACAGCGTGAACACTGAAGCTTTCTTT
>TRBJ1-6|.|TRBV2|.
CASSESQDYLHF
TGTGCCAGCAGTGAATCACAGGATTATCTCCACTTT
>TRBJ1-1|.|TRBV5-6|TRBD1
CASSLTTGGHGEYTEAFF
TGTGCCAGCAGCTTGACCACAGGGGGCCATGGGGAGTACACTGAAGCTTTCTTT
>TRBJ1-2|.|TRBV5-6|.
CASSLLPSLNYGYTF
TGTGCCAGCAGCTTGTTGCCCAGTCTGAACTATGGCTACACCTTC
>TRBJ2-5|.|TRBV5-5|TRBD1
CASSLDRGVLETQYF
TGTGCCAGCAGCCTGGACAGGGGAGTTTTGGAGACCCAGTACTTC
>TRBJ1-5|once|TRBV25-1|.
CASSGGVGGGNQPQHF
TGTGCCAGCAGTGGGGGGGTGGGGGGAGGCAATCAGCCCCAGCATTTT
>TRBJ1-1|.|TRBV6-6|TRBD1
CASNPGGTEAFF
TGTGCCAGCAACCCAGGGGGCACTGAAGCTTTCTTT
>TRBJ2-7|.|TRBV5-5|TRBD1
CASSSRQGVSYEQYF
TGTGCCAGCAGTTCCCGACAGGGGGTCTCCTACGAGCAGTACTTC
>TRBJ1-2|.|TRBV25-1|.
CASSAWGVYGYTF
TGTGCCAGCAGCGCCTGGGGGGTCTATGGCTACACCTTC
>TRBJ1-6|.|TRBV9|TRBD1
CASSVEGTGVSPLHF
TGTGCCAGCAGCGTAGAAGGGACAGGGGTGTCACCCCTCCACTTT
>TRBJ1-1|few|TRBV19|.
CASSISGGQTENTEAFF
TGTGCCAGTAGTATTTCAGGAGGACAGACTGAGAACACTGAAGCTTTCTTT
>TRBJ1-5|few|TRBV30|TRBD1
CAWRAGTGGNQPQHF
TGTGCCTGGAGAGCCGGGACAGGGGGCAATCAGCCCCAGCATTTT
>TRBJ2-3|.|TRBV4-2|TRBD2
CASSQEGLAGAYFTDTQYF
TGTGCCAGCAGCCAGGAGGGACTAGCGGGGGCGTACTTCACAGATACGCAGTATTTT
>TRBJ1-4|.|TRBV7-8|.
CASSLAWGGEKLFF
TGTGCCAGCAGCTTAGCATGGGGGGGAGAAAAACTGTTTTTT
>TRBJ1-3|.|TRBV7-2|TRBD1
CASSADRTRSGNTIYF
TGTGCCAGCAGCGCGGACAGGACCCGCTCTGGAAACACCATATATTTT
>TRBJ2-7|.|TRBV25-1|.
CASWAGTYEQYF
TGTGCCAGCTGGGCGGGTACGTACGAGCAGTACTTC
>TRBJ1-1|.|TRBV12-5|TRBD1
CASGGTGSNTEAFF
TGTGCTAGTGGGGGGACAGGGTCGAACACTGAAGCTTTCTTT
>TRBJ1-5|.|TRBV19|TRBD1
CASSFDRAGQPQHF
TGTGCCAGTAGTTTTGACAGGGCGGGTCAGCCCCAGCATTTT